The 29 T cell receptor beta chains in this list originate from one sample, sequenced in a study of cytomegalovirus exposure and HLA in healthy donors. 13 Jbeta primers and 60 Vbeta primers were used for the PCR. Profiling relied on immunoSEQ multiplex PCR, and the TCRdb table lists in-frame clones only, not all of them. The table records tens of thousands of clones, over 60% of them present only once. Source material: PBMCs. The receptors stem from a man aged 30 to 45 in good health and CMV-seronegative.

The chain uses TRBV11-3 and TRBJ2-5, with 11 bases matching TRBD2. Germline V lookup: CDR1 SGHNT, CDR2 YENEEA. The CDR3 contains 16 residues. V was pared by 1 base and J by 2 bases, with 3 bases of the junction left unmatched. Here the CDR3 DNA reads TGTGCCAGCAGCTTAGGTACTAGCGGGAGACAAGAGACCCAGTACTTC. It encodes CASSLGTSGRQETQYF.

This clone was seen once. The J gene is TRBJ1-1, the V gene TRBV19, with a weak D call TRBD1 (5 bases). Germline V gives CDR1 LNHDA, CDR2 SQIVND (reference sequence). Trimming removed 3 bases from V and 4 bases from J, with 21 bases in between. The CDR3 contains 17 residues. The CDR3 DNA reads TGTGCCAGTAGTATGCCCCCCGCCCGGGGGTGGACCACTGAAGCTTTCTTT. This encodes CASSMPPARGWTTEAFF.

V and J are TRBV5-4 and TRBJ2-1; possible D gene TRBD1, 5 bases. Germline V gene lookup returns CDR1 SGHNT and CDR2 YYREEE (reference sequence). The CDR3 consists of 12 residues. V was cut by 5 bases and J by 6 bases, with 9 bases left in between. The CDR3 DNA sequence: TGTGCCAGCAGTCTGGACATCAATGAGCAGTTCTTC. Protein sequence: CASSLDINEQFF.

This clone was picked up one time. The V and J genes are TRBV5-1 and TRBJ2-1, with 9 nucleotides matching TRBD1. Germline V gene lookup returns CDR1 SGHRS and CDR2 YFSETQ. V gave up 4 bases and J gave up 6 bases; unmatched junction bases: 8. The CDR3 is 15 residues long. The CDR3 nucleotides are TGCGCCAGCAGCCGTCAGACAGGGGGAAGCAATGAGCAGTTCTTC. It specifies CASSRQTGGSNEQFF.

The chain uses TRBV2 and TRBJ2-1, with 8 bases aligning to TRBD2. V shed 7 bases, J shed 7 bases, and the junction held 12 bases outside the gene matches. The CDR3 runs 15 residues. The germline V gene has CDR1 SNHLY and CDR2 FYNNEI. The CDR3 here is CASIHPGLDKNEQFF. The CDR3 coding sequence is TGTGCCAGCATCCACCCGGGACTAGATAAAAATGAGCAGTTCTTC.

This rearrangement joins TRBV7-9 to TRBJ2-3, with TRBD2 matching 8 bases. This CDR3 has 14 residues. Germline V lookup: CDR1 SEHNR, CDR2 FQNEAQ (reference sequence). V gave up 6 bases and J gave up 0 bases; unmatched junction bases: 2. The CDR3 loop is CASSGGGSTDTQYF. The CDR3 DNA reads as TGTGCCAGCAGTGGCGGGGGGAGCACAGATACGCAGTATTTT.

J is TRBJ2-4 and V is TRBV2; D not resolved. Germline V CDR1 and CDR2: SNHLY, FYNNEI. Trimming took off 4 bases at V and 0 bases at J, with 10 bases between the two ends. The CDR3 is made up of 15 amino acids. CDR3 DNA sequence: TGTGCCAGCAGTGCAAGCGTTATAGCCAAAAACATTCAGTACTTC. Amino acids: CASSASVIAKNIQYF.

The chain links TRBV2 to TRBJ2-3, with 9 bases matching TRBD1. V was clipped by 7 bases and J by 6 bases; unmatched bases: 5. This CDR3 comprises 13 residues. Germline V gene data show CDR1 as SNHLY and CDR2 as FYNNEI. The CDR3 protein is CASKGQGWDTQYF. The DNA for the CDR3 is TGTGCCAGCAAGGGACAGGGCTGGGATACGCAGTATTTT.

This chain joins TRBV7-9 and TRBJ1-2; D is ambiguous. This CDR3 is built from 13 residues. CDR1 and CDR2 (germline): SEHNR, FQNEAQ (reference sequence). V was cut by 1 base and J by 6 bases, with 9 bases left in between. CDR3 sequence: CASSLGGRNGYTF. For the CDR3, the DNA is TGTGCCAGCAGCTTAGGCGGAAGGAATGGCTACACCTTC.

This clone was counted between two and nine times. V usage is TRBV19 and J usage is TRBJ2-2; D remains ambiguous. The germline gives CDR1 LNHDA, CDR2 SQIVND (reference sequence). The CDR3 contains 16 residues. Trimming took off 1 base at V and 5 bases at J, with 14 bases between the two ends. The CDR3, as DNA: TGTGCCAGTAGTATAGGGCGGTGGCTTTGGACCGGGGAGCTGTTTTTT. As protein: CASSIGRWLWTGELFF.

The rearrangement joins TRBV6-6 to TRBJ1-3; D unresolved. Trimming cost V 7 bases and J 2 bases, with 15 bases left between them. The germline V gene encodes CDR1 MNHNY and CDR2 SVGAGI (reference sequence). The CDR3 is 15 amino acids. The CDR3 is CASKRAGMAGNTIYF. CDR3 DNA sequence: TGTGCCAGCAAGCGGGCGGGAATGGCTGGAAACACCATATATTTT.

The chain joins TRBV19 to TRBJ2-3; TRBD2 aligns across 10 bases. Germline trimming cut 4 bases from V and 6 bases from J; bases unmatched to any gene: 7. Looked up from germline, CDR1 is LNHDA and CDR2 is SQIVND (reference sequence). This CDR3 contains 15 residues. Written as DNA, the CDR3 is TGTGCCAGTAGTAGGGATAGCGGGAGGTGGGATACGCAGTATTTT. Residues: CASSRDSGRWDTQYF. The full variable domain, with the rest looked up from reference TRBV19 and TRBJ2-3, is DGGITQSPKYLFRKEGQNVTLSCEQNLNHDAMYWYRQDPGQGLRLIYYSQIVNDFQKGDIAEGYSVSREKKESFPLTVTSAQKNPTAFYLCASSRDSGRWDTQYFGPGTRLTVL.

The chain links TRBV5-1 to TRBJ1-2, with no clear D. This CDR3 has 13 amino acids. The V gene lost 0 bases and the J gene lost 4 bases, with 7 bases spanning the gap. Per the germline V gene, CDR1 is SGHRS and CDR2 is YFSETQ. The chain's CDR3 is CASSLDAGYGYTF. CDR3 sequence (DNA): TGCGCCAGCAGCTTGGATGCCGGCTATGGCTACACCTTC.

This chain joins TRBV27 and TRBJ1-1; possible D gene TRBD1, 5 bases. The CDR3 extends over 14 amino acids. The germline V gene has CDR1 MNHEY and CDR2 SMNVEV (reference sequence). V dropped 3 bases and J dropped 3 bases, with 11 bases sitting between them. The chain's CDR3 is CASSFGGEDTEAFF. In DNA, the CDR3 is TGTGCCAGCAGTTTCGGGGGGGAAGACACTGAAGCTTTCTTT.

This chain connects TRBV10-1 to TRBJ1-6; TRBD1 might be the D (6 bases). Germline lookup yields CDR1 WNHNN and CDR2 SYGVQD (reference sequence). Trimming took off 7 bases at V and 8 bases at J, with 18 bases between the two ends. CDR3 size: 15 residues. CDR3 coding DNA: TGCGCCAGCACCGTTGAGGGGACAACACATTCACCCCTCCACTTT. Translation gives CASTVEGTTHSPLHF.

This clone was detected a few times. This chain links TRBV27 with TRBJ2-3; D is undetermined. Looked up from germline, CDR1 is MNHEY and CDR2 is SMNVEV (reference sequence). CDR3 length: 16 residues. V lost 6 bases, J lost 2 bases, and 18 bases lay in between. CDR3 sequence: CASSSLRMVNTDTQYF. DNA of the CDR3: TGTGCCAGCAGCTCCTTGCGGATGGTAAACACAGATACGCAGTATTTT.

The CDR3 DNA follows: TGTGCCAGCAGCTTGGAACTAGGAGGGGTTGACACCGGGGAGCTGTTTTTT. It encodes CASSLELGGVDTGELFF. This chain uses TRBV7-8 with TRBJ2-2, with D tentatively TRBD2 (6 bases). Trimming left V 3 bases short and J 3 bases short, with 17 bases between. The CDR3 is 17 residues long. CDR1 is SGHVS, CDR2 FQNEAQ, per germline.

This rearrangement joins TRBV28 to TRBJ1-2, with TRBD1 as a possible D gene (6 bases). V was pared by 6 bases and J by 1 base, with 21 bases between. The length of the CDR3 is 17 residues. Germline assignment: CDR1 MDHEN and CDR2 SYDVKM. The CDR3 region is CASRSYMDSGGNYGYTF. CDR3 nucleotide sequence: TGTGCCAGCAGGTCGTATATGGACAGTGGCGGTAACTATGGCTACACCTTC.

The rearrangement joins TRBV4-3 to TRBJ2-1; 11 bases are shared with TRBD2. This CDR3 contains 18 residues. CDR1 is LGHNA, CDR2 YSLEER, per germline. V shed 1 base, J shed 8 bases, and the junction held 13 bases outside the gene matches. The CDR3 DNA follows: TGCGCCAGCAGCCAAGCGTTATTAGCGGGGGGGTATATCGATGAGCAGTTCTTC. This translates into CASSQALLAGGYIDEQFF.

The rearrangement links TRBV19 to TRBJ1-1, with TRBD1 identical over 7 bases. Trimming took 6 bases from V and 1 from J; bases not matched to a gene: 8. The CDR3 extends over 15 amino acids. Per the germline V gene, CDR1 is LNHDA and CDR2 is SQIVND (reference sequence). The chain's CDR3 is CASRRDRVRNTEAFF. In DNA form, the CDR3 reads TGTGCCAGTAGGAGAGACAGGGTGAGGAACACTGAAGCTTTCTTT. Combining the CDR3 with reference TRBV19 and TRBJ1-1 gives the whole variable domain DGGITQSPKYLFRKEGQNVTLSCEQNLNHDAMYWYRQDPGQGLRLIYYSQIVNDFQKGDIAEGYSVSREKKESFPLTVTSAQKNPTAFYLCASRRDRVRNTEAFFGQGTRLTVV.

The V and J genes are TRBV7-2 and TRBJ1-2, with a weak D call TRBD1 (5 bases). The V end lost 3 bases, the J end lost 0 bases, and 11 bases lay between the germline ends. The CDR3 loop spans 15 amino acids. Germline CDR1 is SGHTA and CDR2 is FQGNSA. In DNA form, the CDR3 reads TGTGCCAGCAGCTTGGGGGGTGAGGCTAACTATGGCTACACCTTC. It yields the protein CASSLGGEANYGYTF.

The rearrangement joins TRBV7-9 to TRBJ2-2; 9 positions match TRBD2. With V trimmed by 3 bases and J by 5 bases, 1 base remained unmatched. Germline V lookup: CDR1 SEHNR, CDR2 FQNEAQ (reference sequence). The CDR3 consists of 14 residues. The CDR3 loop is CASSFLAGTGELFF. CDR3 DNA: TGTGCCAGCAGCTTCCTAGCGGGAACCGGGGAGCTGTTTTTT.

The chain couples TRBV9 to TRBJ2-3; no clear D gene. This CDR3 region has 16 residues. Germline V gives CDR1 SGDLS, CDR2 YYNGEE. V gave up 0 bases and J gave up 0 bases, with 11 bases separating them. For the CDR3, the DNA is TGTGCCAGCAGCGTAGGGTACGAAACTAGCACAGATACGCAGTATTTT. Translated, it gives CASSVGYETSTDTQYF.

This sequence joins TRBV19 and TRBJ1-5; 9 bases align to TRBD1. V gave up 6 bases and J gave up 7 bases; unmatched junction bases: 7. This CDR3 comprises 14 residues. Germline CDR1 and CDR2: LNHDA and SQIVND (reference sequence). CDR3 region: CASSKGQGSQPQHF. In DNA, the CDR3 is TGTGCCAGTAGCAAGGGACAGGGAAGCCAGCCCCAGCATTTT.

The rearrangement uses TRBV7-6 and TRBJ1-3; D is uncertain. CDR1 is SGHVS and CDR2 is FNYEAQ in the germline V gene. This CDR3 is built from 16 residues. V lost 1 base and J lost 0, with 10 bases in between. Here the CDR3 reads CASSLDTARSGNTIYF. CDR3 in DNA: TGTGCCAGCAGCTTAGATACAGCACGCTCTGGAAACACCATATATTTT.

This clone appeared a few times. The CDR3 spells CASSQEWISGGSSYEQYF. The CDR3 DNA is TGCGCCAGCAGCCAAGAATGGATCTCCGGCGGGAGTAGTTACGAGCAGTACTTC. The rearrangement links TRBV4-1 to TRBJ2-7; TRBD2 agrees at 7 bases. The CDR3 has 18 residues. Losses at the gene ends were 0 bases for V and 4 bases for J; bases not matched to a gene: 15. Germline V gene data show CDR1 as MGHRA and CDR2 as YSYEKL.

The chain employs TRBV30 and TRBJ2-5; D is possibly TRBD1 (6 bases). Near its end, the DNA agrees better with TRBJ2-7, so the J call may be wrong. The CDR3 length is 16 residues. Germline values: CDR1 GTSNPN, CDR2 SVGIG (reference sequence). The CDR3 region has the DNA TGTGCCTGGAGTGTACGCTCGGGACACTCCATCTACGAGCAGTACTTC. Its translation is CAWSVRSGHSIYEQYF.

The chain is built from TRBV7-6 and TRBJ2-7; the D gene is possibly TRBD2 (6 bases). Trimming stripped 3 bases from V and 4 bases from J, with 13 bases between. Germline CDR1 and CDR2: SGHVS and FNYEAQ. The CDR3 spans 14 residues. The CDR3 sequence is CASSLAGKGYEQYF. For the CDR3, the DNA is TGTGCCAGCAGCTTGGCGGGGAAGGGATACGAGCAGTACTTC.

The V call is TRBV7-9, the J call TRBJ1-5; maybe TRBD1 (5 bases). Germline V gene data show CDR1 as SEHNR and CDR2 as FQNEAQ (reference sequence). The V and J ends lost 1 base and 7 bases respectively, with 20 bases between them. The CDR3 covers 17 residues. In DNA form, the CDR3 reads TGTGCCAGCAGCTTAGGGGGGGGGTTCCGCGCAGACCAGCCCCAGCATTTT. Translating gives CASSLGGGFRADQPQHF.